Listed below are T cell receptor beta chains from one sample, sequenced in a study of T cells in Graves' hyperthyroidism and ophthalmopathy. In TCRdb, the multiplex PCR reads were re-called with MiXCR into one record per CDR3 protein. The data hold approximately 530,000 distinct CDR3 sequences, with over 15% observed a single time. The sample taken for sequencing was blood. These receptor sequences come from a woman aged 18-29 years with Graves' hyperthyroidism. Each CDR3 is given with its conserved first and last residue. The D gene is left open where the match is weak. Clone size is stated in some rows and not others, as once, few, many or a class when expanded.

cdr3_nt: TGTGCCAGCAGTTGGGACATCGGATCCTACGAGCAGTACTTC
cdr3_aa: CASSWDIGSYEQYF
clone_size: many
v_call: TRBV2
j_call: TRBJ2-7
d_call: .

cdr3_nt: TGTGCCAGCAGTGACGCCCGGGCGTATACAGTCTACGAGCAGTACTTC
cdr3_aa: CASSDARAYTVYEQYF
clone_size: many
v_call: TRBV25-1
j_call: TRBJ2-7
d_call: .

cdr3_nt: TGTGCCAGCAGCGCCGGACTAGCGAAAGGGTACGAGCAGTACTTC
cdr3_aa: CASSAGLAKGYEQYF
clone_size: .
v_call: TRBV7-2
j_call: TRBJ2-7
d_call: TRBD2

cdr3_nt: TGTGCCAGCTCACCAAATTCCCAGGGTAGTCAGCCCCAGCATTTT
cdr3_aa: CASSPNSQGSQPQHF
clone_size: few
v_call: TRBV18
j_call: TRBJ1-5
d_call: .

cdr3_nt: TGTGCCAGCAGTTTAGCTATGGGACAGGGGGCTTCCTACGAGCAGTACTTC
cdr3_aa: CASSLAMGQGASYEQYF
clone_size: few
v_call: TRBV12-3/TRBV12-4
j_call: TRBJ2-7
d_call: TRBD1

cdr3_nt: TGTGCCAGCAGCCAAGCGCCTGAAACAGGGTTGAAAAATGAGCAGTTCTTC
cdr3_aa: CASSQAPETGLKNEQFF
clone_size: few
v_call: TRBV14
j_call: TRBJ2-1
d_call: .

cdr3_nt: TGTGCCAGCCCCCACCTAACCCCCGGGGAGCTGTTTTTT
cdr3_aa: CASPHLTPGELFF
clone_size: .
v_call: TRBV6-1
j_call: TRBJ2-2
d_call: .

cdr3_nt: TGTGCCAGCAGCAAGAGGGCAGGGGCCAACTATGGCTACACCTTC
cdr3_aa: CASSKRAGANYGYTF
clone_size: .
v_call: TRBV27
j_call: TRBJ1-2
d_call: .

cdr3_nt: TGTGCCAGCAGCCCCCCACCAGACGGGAATGAGCAGTTCTTC
cdr3_aa: CASSPPPDGNEQFF
clone_size: many
v_call: TRBV7-2
j_call: TRBJ2-1
d_call: .

cdr3_nt: TGTGCCAGCAGTTATTTTCGGACAGCCAATGAGCAGTTCTTC
cdr3_aa: CASSYFRTANEQFF
clone_size: .
v_call: TRBV6-1
j_call: TRBJ2-1
d_call: .

cdr3_nt: TGTGCCAGCAGCTGGGGCGTCTCAGGGGCCGAGCAGTACTTC
cdr3_aa: CASSWGVSGAEQYF
clone_size: .
v_call: TRBV5-5
j_call: TRBJ2-7
d_call: .

cdr3_nt: TGTGCCAGCAGCAGGGAGTTTAACTATGGCTACACCTTC
cdr3_aa: CASSREFNYGYTF
clone_size: few
v_call: TRBV12-3/TRBV12-4
j_call: TRBJ1-2
d_call: .

cdr3_nt: TGCAGCGTTGAAGTGACGCAGTACAATGAGCAGTTCTTC
cdr3_aa: CSVEVTQYNEQFF
clone_size: many
v_call: TRBV29-1
j_call: TRBJ2-1
d_call: .

cdr3_nt: TGTGCCAGCAGTTTACTAGCGGGGGGATTCGCGAACACCGGGGAGCTGTTTTTT
cdr3_aa: CASSLLAGGFANTGELFF
clone_size: many
v_call: TRBV6-1
j_call: TRBJ2-2
d_call: TRBD2

cdr3_nt: TGTGCCAGCAGGGAGGAGGGGCTGATCTCCTACGAGCAGTACTTC
cdr3_aa: CASREEGLISYEQYF
clone_size: .
v_call: TRBV28
j_call: TRBJ2-7
d_call: .

cdr3_nt: TGCAGTGCTAGAGCACTAGCAGGGGGGTTAGGGGGGCTGTTTTTT
cdr3_aa: CSARALAGGLGGLFF
clone_size: .
v_call: TRBV20-1
j_call: TRBJ2-2
d_call: .

cdr3_nt: TGTGCCAGCAGCTTAGAAAGGGGTAGGGCCTACGAGCAGTACTTC
cdr3_aa: CASSLERGRAYEQYF
clone_size: few
v_call: TRBV7-8
j_call: TRBJ2-7
d_call: .

cdr3_nt: TGCGCCAGCAGCTTGGCGGCCGGGTCAATCTCCTACGAGCAGTACTTC
cdr3_aa: CASSLAAGSISYEQYF
clone_size: few
v_call: TRBV5-1
j_call: TRBJ2-7
d_call: .

cdr3_nt: TGTGCCTGGAGTGTAGTTTCATTTGGCCTGCACTCCGGGGAGCTGTTTTTT
cdr3_aa: CAWSVVSFGLHSGELFF
clone_size: few
v_call: TRBV30
j_call: TRBJ2-2
d_call: .

cdr3_nt: TGTGCCAGCAGCCCCATAGATTTTGCTAGCGGGGACAATGAGCAGTTCTTC
cdr3_aa: CASSPIDFASGDNEQFF
clone_size: many
v_call: TRBV7-2
j_call: TRBJ2-1
d_call: TRBD2

cdr3_nt: TGTGCCAGCAGTGATTGGGGAGAGACCCAGTACTTC
cdr3_aa: CASSDWGETQYF
clone_size: many
v_call: TRBV2
j_call: TRBJ2-5
d_call: .

cdr3_nt: TGCAGTGCTAGAGTTTTCGATGAGCAGTACTTC
cdr3_aa: CSARVFDEQYF
clone_size: .
v_call: TRBV20-1
j_call: TRBJ2-7
d_call: .